This TCR beta chain was identified in a study of cytotoxic CD8 clonotypes in ibrutinib-treated CLL. Clones were sequenced by immunoSEQ multiplex PCR, and TCRdb holds only the in-frame ones, with some missing. The table shows about 310,000 clones, with about 77% occurring only once. The V segment lost 6 bases and the J segment 0 bases; nucleotides outside the gene matches: 4. The germline V gene has CDR1 SGHTA and CDR2 FQGNSA. This CDR3 contains 15 residues. The V and J genes are TRBV7-2 and TRBJ2-2, with 7 bases fitting TRBD1. The sequencing here drew on PBMCs, taken before ibrutinib treatment. This clonotype originated in a human donor with chronic lymphocytic leukemia. The CDR3 sequence is CASRTGTANTGELFF. CDR3 nucleotide sequence: TGTGCCAGCAGAACCGGGACAGCGAACACCGGGGAGCTGTTTTTT. Based on the CDR3 plus reference TRBV7-2 and TRBJ2-2, the full variable domain is GAGVSQSPSNKVTEKGKDVELRCDPISGHTALYWYRQSLGQGLEFLIYFQGNSAPDKSGLPSDRFSAERTGGSVSTLTIQRTQQEDSAVYLCASRTGTANTGELFFGEGSRLTVL.